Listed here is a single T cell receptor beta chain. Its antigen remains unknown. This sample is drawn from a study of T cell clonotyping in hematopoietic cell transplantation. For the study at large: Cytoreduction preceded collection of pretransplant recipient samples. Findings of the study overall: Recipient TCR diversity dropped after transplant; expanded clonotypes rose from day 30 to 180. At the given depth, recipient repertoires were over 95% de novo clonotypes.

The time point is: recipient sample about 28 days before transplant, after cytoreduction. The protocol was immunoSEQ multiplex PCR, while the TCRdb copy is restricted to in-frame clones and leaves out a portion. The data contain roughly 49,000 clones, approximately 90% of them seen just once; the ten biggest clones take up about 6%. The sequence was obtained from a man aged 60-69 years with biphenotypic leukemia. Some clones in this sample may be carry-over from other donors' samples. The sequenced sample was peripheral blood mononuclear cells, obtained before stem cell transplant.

The CDR3 sequence: CASGSGLRYGYTF. In DNA, the CDR3 is TGTGCCAGCGGATCAGGGCTCCGGTATGGCTACACCTTC. This chain links TRBV6-5 with TRBJ1-2; D is possibly TRBD1 (5 bases). CDR1 is MNHEY and CDR2 is SVGAGI in the germline V gene. The CDR3 has 13 amino acids. V lost 8 bases, J lost 5 bases, and 15 bases lay in between.